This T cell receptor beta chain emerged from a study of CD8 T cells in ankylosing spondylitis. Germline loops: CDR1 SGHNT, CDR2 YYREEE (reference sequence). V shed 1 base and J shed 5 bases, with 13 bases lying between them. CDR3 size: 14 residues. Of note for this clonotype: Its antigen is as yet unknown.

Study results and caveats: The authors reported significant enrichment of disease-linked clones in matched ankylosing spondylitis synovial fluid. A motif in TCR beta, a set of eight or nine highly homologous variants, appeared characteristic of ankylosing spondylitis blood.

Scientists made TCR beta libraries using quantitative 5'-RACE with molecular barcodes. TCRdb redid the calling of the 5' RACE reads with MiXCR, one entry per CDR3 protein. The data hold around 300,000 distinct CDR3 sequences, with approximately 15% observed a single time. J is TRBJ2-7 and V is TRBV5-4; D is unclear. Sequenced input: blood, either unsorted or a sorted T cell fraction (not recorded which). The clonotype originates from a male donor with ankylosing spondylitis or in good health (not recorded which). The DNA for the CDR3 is TGTGCCAGCAGCTTGACCCCAGTCGCACACGAGCAGTACTTC. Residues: CASSLTPVAHEQYF.